The TCR beta chain under discussion was sequenced for a study of cytomegalovirus exposure and HLA in healthy donors. Findings and caveats of the study: Later work found most CMV-associated TCR beta chains apparently HLA-restricted. TCR beta chains associated with HLA were, in a later analysis, more clonally expanded than equally common others. Among TCR beta chains, those listed as cytomegalovirus-associated numbered over 150.

Trimming stripped 3 bases from V and 2 bases from J, with 14 bases between. This CDR3 is built from 15 residues. The germline gives CDR1 MNHNS, CDR2 SASEGT. A remark on this clone: The antigen is not known.

Primers included in the PCR were 60 Vbeta and 13 Jbeta primers. Some clones are missing from TCRdb's copy, which holds only in-frame ones; the method was immunoSEQ multiplex PCR. The table lists about 180,000 clones, 65% to 75% of them singletons. This chain connects TRBV6-1 to TRBJ2-7; a weak D match, TRBD1 (6 bases). The receptor's source is a human donor in good health. Source material: PBMCs. The CDR3 nucleotides read TGTGCCAGCAGTGATGATACAGGGCCCCCCTACGAGCAGTACTTC. Amino acid sequence: CASSDDTGPPYEQYF.